Listed below are T cell receptor beta chains from one sample, sequenced in a study of blood T cell repertoires in COVID-19. The repertoire was sequenced with immunoSEQ multiplex PCR; TCRdb's copy has only in-frame clones and lacks some. The sample consists of some 93,000 clones, approximately 86% of them appearing once. What was sequenced was peripheral blood. The receptor source for this set is an elderly woman with acute or convalescent COVID-19. Each CDR3 is given with its conserved first and last residue. A D gene is named only where the DNA matches it firmly. For some rows the clone size is stated as once, few or many, or as a class when expanded; others skip it.

D	size	V	J	DNA	CDR3
-	-	TRBV12-3/TRBV12-4	TRBJ1-1	TGTGCCAGCAGTTTACACTCGAACACTGAAGCTTTCTTT	CASSLHSNTEAFF
-	-	TRBV5-1	TRBJ2-3	TGCGCCAGCAGCGCGAGCCCGGGACCGGGGGCAGATACGCAGTATTTT	CASSASPGPGADTQYF
-	few	TRBV9	TRBJ1-6	TGTGCCAGCAGCGCAGGCCTTGGTCCGACTTCACCCCTCCACTTT	CASSAGLGPTSPLHF
-	-	TRBV19	TRBJ1-3	TGTGCCAGTAGTTCCTCAGGGGTTGGAAACACCATATATTTT	CASSSSGVGNTIYF
-	-	TRBV5-6	TRBJ1-6	TGTGCCAGCAGCTTAATTGAGAATTCACCCCTCCACTTT	CASSLIENSPLHF
-	-	TRBV28	TRBJ1-1	TGTGCCAGCAGAACCGACAGTGAAGCTTTCTTT	CASRTDSEAFF
-	-	TRBV29-1	TRBJ1-1	TGCAGCGTTGACAGGTCGAACACTGAAGCTTTCTTT	CSVDRSNTEAFF
TRBD1	-	TRBV2	TRBJ2-6	TGTGCCAGCGGACAGGGTTTCTCTGGGGCCAACGTCCTGACTTTC	CASGQGFSGANVLTF
-	-	TRBV6-6	TRBJ1-3	TGTGCCAGCAGTTTTGACAGAGCCTCTGGAAACACCATATATTTT	CASSFDRASGNTIYF
TRBD2	-	TRBV5-6	TRBJ2-5	TGTGCCAGCAGCTTTGGCCTAGCGGTACAACGAACTCAAGAGACCCAGTACTTC	CASSFGLAVQRTQETQYF
TRBD1	-	TRBV24-1	TRBJ1-3	TGTGCCACCAGTGAAAGACAGGGACGAACCATATATTTT	CATSERQGRTIYF
TRBD1	-	TRBV5-5	TRBJ1-2	TGTGCCAGCAGTCGACAGGGGGCGGGTGGCTACACCTTC	CASSRQGAGGYTF
TRBD1	many	TRBV5-6	TRBJ1-1	TGTGCCAGCAACCTACGGGGGACAGGGGGTACTGAAGCTTTCTTT	CASNLRGTGGTEAFF
-	-	TRBV5-1	TRBJ1-4	TGCGCCAGCAGCTTGGAGTCAGGGGTGAATGAAAAACTGTTTTTT	CASSLESGVNEKLFF
-	once	TRBV3-1/TRBV3-2	TRBJ1-3	TGTGCCAGCAGCCACCGGGACATACTGGTGGACACCATATATTTT	CASSHRDILVDTIYF
TRBD2	-	TRBV4-2	TRBJ2-3	TGTGCCAGCAGCCTAGAGGGTAGCGGGGGTTCCACAGATACGCAGTATTTT	CASSLEGSGGSTDTQYF
-	-	TRBV10-3	TRBJ1-3	TGTGCCATCAGTGTGGTACGGGGGTCCTCCTCTGGAAACACCATATATTTT	CAISVVRGSSSGNTIYF
TRBD1	-	TRBV18	TRBJ1-2	TGTGCCAGCTCACTACTGACAGGGGCTGACTATGGCTACACCTTC	CASSLLTGADYGYTF
TRBD1	-	TRBV4-1	TRBJ2-4	TGCGCCAGCAGCCAAGGCTTGGGACAGGGGACTATATTAGCCAAAAACATTCAGTACTTT	CASSQGLGQGTILAKNIQYF
-	few	TRBV7-9	TRBJ2-7	TGTGCCAGCAGCTTAGGGCAGGGGTTTGTCGAGCAGTACTTC	CASSLGQGFVEQYF
TRBD2	-	TRBV10-3	TRBJ2-3	TGTGCCATCAGCGCCTTAGCGGGGGGGGCCGGAGATACGCAGTATTTT	CAISALAGGAGDTQYF
-	few	TRBV7-3	TRBJ2-5	TGTGCCAGCAGCTTACACTCCTTAGAGACCCAGTACTTC	CASSLHSLETQYF
-	-	TRBV11-2	TRBJ2-4	TGTGCCAGCAGCCCAAAGCCGGAGCGGCCAAGATCCTCCAAAAACATTCAGTACTTC	CASSPKPERPRSSKNIQYF
-	-	TRBV11-2	TRBJ2-7	TGTGCCAGCAGCGAAGTCAAAGCAGGGCAGTACTACGAGCAGTACTTC	CASSEVKAGQYYEQYF
TRBD2	once	TRBV10-3	TRBJ2-7	TGTGCCATCAGTGAGGGGACTAGCGGGGTCCCCTACGAGCAGTACTTC	CAISEGTSGVPYEQYF
TRBD2	once	TRBV5-3	TRBJ2-1	TGTGCCAGAAGCTTGGAGGGACTAGCGGGGGACTCCTACAATGAGCAGTTCTTC	CARSLEGLAGDSYNEQFF
-	-	TRBV9	TRBJ2-5	TGTGCCAGCACGCCAACATCGGCGGGGGCCCCTCCGTACTTC	CASTPTSAGAPPYF
-	-	TRBV28	TRBJ1-4	TGTGCCAGCAGACGGACAGCAACTAATGAAAAACTGTTTTTT	CASRRTATNEKLFF
TRBD2	-	TRBV6-6	TRBJ2-3	TGTGCCAGCAGCCGAACTAGCGGCAGCACAGATACGCAGTATTTT	CASSRTSGSTDTQYF